Below, 2 T cell receptor beta chains from the same sample are listed, as sequenced in a study of T cells after yellow fever vaccination. Each CDR3 protein gets one entry after TCRdb re-called the 5' RACE reads with MiXCR. The sample contains some 340,000 distinct CDR3 sequences, about 10% of which appear only once. Sequenced material: CD4+ T cells sorted from PBMCs, taken 45 days after the yellow fever booster vaccination. These receptors came from a man aged 18-30 years who received the YFV17D yellow fever vaccine.

This clonotype occurred many times. This chain links TRBV7-2 with TRBJ2-7, with D perhaps matching TRBD1 (6 bases). The CDR3 totals 15 residues. CDR1 is SGHTA and CDR2 is FQGNSA in the germline V gene. V lost 3 bases and J lost 0, with 12 bases in between. The CDR3 loop is CASSLWVGASYEQYF. DNA for the CDR3: TGTGCCAGCAGCTTGTGGGTGGGGGCCTCCTACGAGCAGTACTTC.

The chain carries TRBV24-1 and TRBJ1-4, with D maybe TRBD1 (6 bases). Per the germline V gene, CDR1 is KGHDR and CDR2 is SFDVKD. Trimming stripped 0 bases from V and 5 bases from J, with 12 bases between. The CDR3 spans 16 residues. In DNA, the CDR3 is TGTGCCACCAGTGATTTGCGTAGTGGACAGAATGAAAAACTGTTTTTT. Its protein product is CATSDLRSGQNEKLFF.